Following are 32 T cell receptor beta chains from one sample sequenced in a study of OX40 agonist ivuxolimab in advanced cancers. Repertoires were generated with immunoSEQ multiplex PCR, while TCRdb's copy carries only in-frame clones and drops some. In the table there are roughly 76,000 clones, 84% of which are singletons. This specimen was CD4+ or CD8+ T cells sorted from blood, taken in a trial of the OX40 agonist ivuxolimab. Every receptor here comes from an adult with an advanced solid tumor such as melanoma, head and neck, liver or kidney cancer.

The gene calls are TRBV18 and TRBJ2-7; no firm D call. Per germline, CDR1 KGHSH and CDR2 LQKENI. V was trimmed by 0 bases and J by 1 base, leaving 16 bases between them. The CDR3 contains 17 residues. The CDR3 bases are TGTGCCAGCTCACCACCATACCTTACGGAACAGTCCTACGAGCAGTACTTC. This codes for CASSPPYLTEQSYEQYF.

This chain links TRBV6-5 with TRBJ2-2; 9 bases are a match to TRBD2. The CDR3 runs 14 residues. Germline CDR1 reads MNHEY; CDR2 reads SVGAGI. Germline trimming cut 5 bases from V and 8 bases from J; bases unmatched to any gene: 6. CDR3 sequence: CASSRSGGIGELFF. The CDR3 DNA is TGTGCCAGCAGTAGAAGCGGGGGGATTGGGGAGCTGTTTTTT.

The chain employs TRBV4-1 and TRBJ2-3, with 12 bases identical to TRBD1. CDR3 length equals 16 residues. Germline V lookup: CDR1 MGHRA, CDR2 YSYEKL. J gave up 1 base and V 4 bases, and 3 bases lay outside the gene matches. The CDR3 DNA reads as TGCGCCAGCAGCCCCGGGACAGGGGGCGGCACAGATACGCAGTATTTT. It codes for CASSPGTGGGTDTQYF.

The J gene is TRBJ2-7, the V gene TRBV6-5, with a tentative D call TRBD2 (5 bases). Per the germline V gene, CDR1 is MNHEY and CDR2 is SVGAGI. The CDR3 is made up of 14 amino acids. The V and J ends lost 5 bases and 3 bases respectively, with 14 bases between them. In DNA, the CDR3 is TGTGCCAGCAGTACCATAGGGAGTAACTACGAGCAGTACTTC. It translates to CASSTIGSNYEQYF.

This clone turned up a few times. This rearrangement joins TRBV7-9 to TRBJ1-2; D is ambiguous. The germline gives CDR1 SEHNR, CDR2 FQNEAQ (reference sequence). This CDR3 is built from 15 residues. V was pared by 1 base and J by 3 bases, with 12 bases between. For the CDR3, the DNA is TGTGCCAGCAGCTTAGGGGCAGCCCAAGACTATGGCTACACCTTC. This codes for CASSLGAAQDYGYTF.

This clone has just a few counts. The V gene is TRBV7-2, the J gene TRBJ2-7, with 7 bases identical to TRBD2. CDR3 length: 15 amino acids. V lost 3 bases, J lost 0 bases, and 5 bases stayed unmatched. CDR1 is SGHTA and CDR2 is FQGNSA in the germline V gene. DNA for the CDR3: TGTGCCAGCAGCTTGAGCGGGGCAAGCTCCTACGAGCAGTACTTC. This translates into CASSLSGASSYEQYF.

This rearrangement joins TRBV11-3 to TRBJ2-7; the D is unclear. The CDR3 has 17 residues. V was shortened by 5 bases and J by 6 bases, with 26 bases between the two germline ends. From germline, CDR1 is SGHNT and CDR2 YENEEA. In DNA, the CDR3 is TGTGCCAGCAGCCCCTGGGGTGGGCTATCGTGGTGGGGCGAGCAGTACTTC. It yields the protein CASSPWGGLSWWGEQYF.

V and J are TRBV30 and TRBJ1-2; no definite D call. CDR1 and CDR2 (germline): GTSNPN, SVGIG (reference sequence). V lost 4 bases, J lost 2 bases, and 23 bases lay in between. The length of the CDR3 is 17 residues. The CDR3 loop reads CAWIPNMGRLINYGYTF. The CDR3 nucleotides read TGTGCCTGGATCCCCAACATGGGTCGGCTAATCAACTATGGCTACACCTTC.

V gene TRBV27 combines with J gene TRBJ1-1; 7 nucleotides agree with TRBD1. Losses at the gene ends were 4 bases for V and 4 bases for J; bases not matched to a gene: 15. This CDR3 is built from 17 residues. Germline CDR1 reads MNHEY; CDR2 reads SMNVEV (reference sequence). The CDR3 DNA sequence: TGTGCCAGCAGTTGGGGTGGGGACAGATGGGATGTCACTGAAGCTTTCTTT. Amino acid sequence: CASSWGGDRWDVTEAFF.

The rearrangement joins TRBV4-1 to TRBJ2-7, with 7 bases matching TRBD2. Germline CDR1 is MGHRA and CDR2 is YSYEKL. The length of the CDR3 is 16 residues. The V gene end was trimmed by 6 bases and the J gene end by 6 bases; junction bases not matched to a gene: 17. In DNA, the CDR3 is TGCGCCAGCAGTGCCCGACTAGCAAGAATGGCGGCCGAGCAGTACTTC. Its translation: CASSARLARMAAEQYF.

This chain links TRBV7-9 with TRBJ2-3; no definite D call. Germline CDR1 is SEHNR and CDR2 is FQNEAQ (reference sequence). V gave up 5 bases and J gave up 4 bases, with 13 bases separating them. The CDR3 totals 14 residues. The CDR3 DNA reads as TGTGCCAGCAGCCCGCGCCAGAATTCAGATACGCAGTATTTT. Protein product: CASSPRQNSDTQYF.

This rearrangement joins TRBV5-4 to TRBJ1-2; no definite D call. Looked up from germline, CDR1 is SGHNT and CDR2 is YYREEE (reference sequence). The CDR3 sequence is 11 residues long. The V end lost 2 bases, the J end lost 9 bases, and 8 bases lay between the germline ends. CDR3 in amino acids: CASSFGVSYTF. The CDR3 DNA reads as TGTGCCAGCAGCTTCGGAGTCAGCTACACCTTC.

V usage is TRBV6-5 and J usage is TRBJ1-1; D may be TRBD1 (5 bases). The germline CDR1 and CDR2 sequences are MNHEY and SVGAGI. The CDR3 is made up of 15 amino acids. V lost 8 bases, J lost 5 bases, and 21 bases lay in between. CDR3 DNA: TGTGCCAGCCGCCTGCGTGGGGAGTGGGGGACTGAAGCTTTCTTT. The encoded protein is CASRLRGEWGTEAFF.

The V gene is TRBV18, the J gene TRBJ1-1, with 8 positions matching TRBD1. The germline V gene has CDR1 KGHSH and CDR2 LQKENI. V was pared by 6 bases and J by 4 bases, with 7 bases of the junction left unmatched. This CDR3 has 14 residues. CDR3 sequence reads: CASSQDRAPTEAFF. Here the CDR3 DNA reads TGTGCCAGCTCGCAGGACAGGGCGCCCACTGAAGCTTTCTTT.

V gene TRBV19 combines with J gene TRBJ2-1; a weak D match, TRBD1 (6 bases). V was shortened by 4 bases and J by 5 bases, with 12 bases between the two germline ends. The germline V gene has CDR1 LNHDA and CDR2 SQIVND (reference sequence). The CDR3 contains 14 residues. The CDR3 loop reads CASSTQDSNNEQFF. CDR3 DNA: TGTGCCAGTAGTACCCAGGACAGTAACAATGAGCAGTTCTTC.

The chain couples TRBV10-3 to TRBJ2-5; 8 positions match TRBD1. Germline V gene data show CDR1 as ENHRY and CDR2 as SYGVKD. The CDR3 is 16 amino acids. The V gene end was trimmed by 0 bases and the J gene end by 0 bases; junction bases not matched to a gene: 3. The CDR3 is CAISESSGGYQETQYF. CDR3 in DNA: TGTGCCATCAGTGAGTCATCAGGGGGCTACCAAGAGACCCAGTACTTC.

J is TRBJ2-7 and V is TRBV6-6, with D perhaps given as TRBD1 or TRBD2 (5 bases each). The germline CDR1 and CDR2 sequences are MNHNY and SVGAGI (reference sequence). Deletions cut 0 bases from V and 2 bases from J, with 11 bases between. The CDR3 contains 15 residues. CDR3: CASSYSPRDPYEQYF. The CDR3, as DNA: TGTGCCAGCAGTTACTCTCCCCGGGACCCCTACGAGCAGTACTTC.

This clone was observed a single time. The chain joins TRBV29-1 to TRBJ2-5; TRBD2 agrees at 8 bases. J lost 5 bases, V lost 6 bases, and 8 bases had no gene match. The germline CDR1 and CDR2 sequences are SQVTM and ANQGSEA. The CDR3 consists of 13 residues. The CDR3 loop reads CSVGGGFGETQYF. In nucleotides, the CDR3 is TGCAGCGTCGGGGGGGGCTTCGGGGAGACCCAGTACTTC.

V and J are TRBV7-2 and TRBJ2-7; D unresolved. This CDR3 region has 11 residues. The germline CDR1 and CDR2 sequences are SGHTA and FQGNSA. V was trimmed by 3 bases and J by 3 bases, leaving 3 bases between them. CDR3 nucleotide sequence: TGTGCCAGCAGCTTGAACTACGAGCAGTACTTC. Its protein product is CASSLNYEQYF.

The CDR3 coding sequence is TGTGCCAGTGGGGTTTCGGGTAATGTTAAGGAGCAGTACTTC. Amino acids: CASGVSGNVKEQYF. V gene TRBV28 combines with J gene TRBJ2-7; no clear D. The V gene's germline CDR1 is MDHEN and CDR2 SYDVKM. This CDR3 is built from 14 residues. V was trimmed by 9 bases and J by 7 bases, leaving 22 bases between them.

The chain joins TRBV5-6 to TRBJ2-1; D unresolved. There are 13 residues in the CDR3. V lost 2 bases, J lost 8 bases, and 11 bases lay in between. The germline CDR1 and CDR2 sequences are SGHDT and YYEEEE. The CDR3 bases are TGTGCCAGCAGCTTCATTAGGCCGCATGAGCAGTTCTTC. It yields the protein CASSFIRPHEQFF.

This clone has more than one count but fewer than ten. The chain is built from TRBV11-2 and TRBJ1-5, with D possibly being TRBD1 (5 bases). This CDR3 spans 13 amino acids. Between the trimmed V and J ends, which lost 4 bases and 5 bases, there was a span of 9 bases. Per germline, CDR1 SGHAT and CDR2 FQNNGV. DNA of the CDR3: TGTGCCAGCAGCTCTGACAGATATCAGCCCCAGCATTTT. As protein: CASSSDRYQPQHF.

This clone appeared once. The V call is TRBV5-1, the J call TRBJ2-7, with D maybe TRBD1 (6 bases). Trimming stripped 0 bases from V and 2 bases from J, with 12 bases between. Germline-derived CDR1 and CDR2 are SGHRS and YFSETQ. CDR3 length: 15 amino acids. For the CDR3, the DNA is TGCGCCAGCAGCTTGGAGGCAGGGACAACCTACGAGCAGTACTTC. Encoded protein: CASSLEAGTTYEQYF. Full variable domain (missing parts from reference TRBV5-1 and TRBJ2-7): KAGVTQTPRYLIKTRGQQVTLSCSPISGHRSVSWYQQTPGQGLQFLFEYFSETQRNKGNFPGRFSGRQFSNSRSEMNVSTLELGDSALYLCASSLEAGTTYEQYFGPGTRLTVT.

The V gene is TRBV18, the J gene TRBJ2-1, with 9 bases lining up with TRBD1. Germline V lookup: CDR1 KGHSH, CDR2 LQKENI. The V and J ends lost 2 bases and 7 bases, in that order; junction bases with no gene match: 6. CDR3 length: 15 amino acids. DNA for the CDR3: TGTGCCAGCTCACCAAACCCGACAGGGGGGAATGAGCAGTTCTTC. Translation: CASSPNPTGGNEQFF.

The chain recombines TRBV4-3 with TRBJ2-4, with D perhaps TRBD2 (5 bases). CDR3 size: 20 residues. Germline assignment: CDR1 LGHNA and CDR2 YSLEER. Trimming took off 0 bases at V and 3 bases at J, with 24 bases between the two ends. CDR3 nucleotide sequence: TGCGCCAGCAGCCAAGACCCGGTCCGAGCTACGGGATTGGACAAAAACATTCAGTACTTC. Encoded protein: CASSQDPVRATGLDKNIQYF.

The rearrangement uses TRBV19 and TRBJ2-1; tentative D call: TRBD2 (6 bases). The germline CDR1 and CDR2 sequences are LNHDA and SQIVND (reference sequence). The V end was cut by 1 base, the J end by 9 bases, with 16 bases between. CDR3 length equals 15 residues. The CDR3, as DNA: TGTGCCAGTAGTATAGTAGCCTCGGGGGTCGGTGAGCAGTTCTTC. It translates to CASSIVASGVGEQFF.

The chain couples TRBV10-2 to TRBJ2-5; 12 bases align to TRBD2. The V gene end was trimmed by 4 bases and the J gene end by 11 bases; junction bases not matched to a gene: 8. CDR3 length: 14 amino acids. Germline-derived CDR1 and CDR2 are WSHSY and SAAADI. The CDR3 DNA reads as TGCGCCAGCAGTGGGGGGACTAGCGGGCCCCAGCAGTACTTC. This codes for CASSGGTSGPQQYF.

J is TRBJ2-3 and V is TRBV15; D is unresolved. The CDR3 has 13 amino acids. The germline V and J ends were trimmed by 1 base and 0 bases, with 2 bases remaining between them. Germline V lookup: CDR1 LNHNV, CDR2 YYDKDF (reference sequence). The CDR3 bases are TGTGCCACCAGCAGAGGAAGCACAGATACGCAGTATTTT. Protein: CATSRGSTDTQYF.

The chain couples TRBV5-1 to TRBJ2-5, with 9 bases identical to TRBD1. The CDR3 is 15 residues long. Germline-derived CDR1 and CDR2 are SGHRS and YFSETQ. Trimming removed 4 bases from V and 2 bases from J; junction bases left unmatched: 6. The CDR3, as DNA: TGCGCCAGCAGCACCTTACAGGGGGCTCAAGAGACCCAGTACTTC. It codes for CASSTLQGAQETQYF.

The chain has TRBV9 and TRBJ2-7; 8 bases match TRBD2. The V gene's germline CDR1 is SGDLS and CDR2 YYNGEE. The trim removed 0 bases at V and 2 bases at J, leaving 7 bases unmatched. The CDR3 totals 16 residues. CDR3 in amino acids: CASSVDWRGATYEQYF. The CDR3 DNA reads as TGTGCCAGCAGCGTAGACTGGCGGGGGGCCACCTACGAGCAGTACTTC.

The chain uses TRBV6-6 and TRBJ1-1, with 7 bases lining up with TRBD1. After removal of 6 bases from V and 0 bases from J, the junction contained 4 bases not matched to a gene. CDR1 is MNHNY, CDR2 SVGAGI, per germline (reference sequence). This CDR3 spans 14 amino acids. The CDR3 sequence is CASSRTGVNTEAFF. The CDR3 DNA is TGTGCCAGCAGCAGGACAGGAGTGAACACTGAAGCTTTCTTT.

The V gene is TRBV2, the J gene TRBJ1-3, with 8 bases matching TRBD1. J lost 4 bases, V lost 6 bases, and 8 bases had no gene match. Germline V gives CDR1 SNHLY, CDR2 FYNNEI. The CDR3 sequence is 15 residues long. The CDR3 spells CASSAAGTGGNTIYF. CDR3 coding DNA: TGTGCCAGCAGCGCAGCCGGGACAGGCGGAAACACCATATATTTT.